These 13 T cell receptor beta chains came from one sample sequenced in a study of lymphopenia after photon versus proton radiotherapy (dated 2019 in TCRdb). The method was the immunoSEQ multiplex PCR assay. TCRdb re-hosts the immuneACCESS table, in-frame sequences only. Its copies lack some clones; in the studies checked, an unresolved V gene accounts for under half of them, and the cause for the rest is not known. For this sample there are about 25,000 clones; around 90% appear just once. The top ten clones comprise roughly 20% of the sample. This specimen was peripheral blood, taken from a patient treated with photon-based radiotherapy. The receptors derive from a middle-aged man with gastric cancer.

The V gene is TRBV19, the J gene TRBJ2-2; 12 bases agree with TRBD2. This CDR3 comprises 18 residues. The V segment lost 4 bases and the J segment 0 bases; nucleotides outside the gene matches: 6. Germline V gives CDR1 LNHDA, CDR2 SQIVND (reference sequence). CDR3 sequence: CASSTRTSGASNTGELFF. The CDR3 nucleotides read TGTGCCAGTAGTACCCGGACTAGCGGGGCCTCGAACACCGGGGAGCTGTTTTTT.

CDR3 coding DNA: TGTGCCTGGAGTGTAGGGGCTCGGAGTCAGCCCCAGCATTTT. It encodes CAWSVGARSQPQHF. The rearrangement links TRBV30 to TRBJ1-5, with a weak D call TRBD1 (5 bases). Germline CDR1 and CDR2: GTSNPN and SVGIG (reference sequence). The CDR3 is made up of 14 amino acids. V was cut by 0 bases and J by 6 bases, with 12 bases left in between.

The rearrangement joins TRBV27 to TRBJ2-6; 7 bases line up with TRBD1. Germline lookup yields CDR1 MNHEY and CDR2 SMNVEV (reference sequence). Trimming removed 5 bases from V and 0 bases from J; junction bases left unmatched: 7. The CDR3 extends over 17 amino acids. CDR3 sequence (DNA): TGTGCCAGCAGTAAGGTCGCAGGGGGCTCTGGGGCCAACGTCCTGACTTTC. It yields the protein CASSKVAGGSGANVLTF. Together with reference TRBV27 and TRBJ2-6, the CDR3 gives the full variable domain: EAQVTQNPRYLITVTGKKLTVTCSQNMNHEYMSWYRQDPGLGLRQIYYSMNVEVTDKGDVPEGYKVSRKEKRNFPLILESPSPNQTSLYFCASSKVAGGSGANVLTFGAGSRLTVL.

This chain joins TRBV6-4 and TRBJ2-1, with TRBD2 matching over 9 bases. This CDR3 is 15 amino acids long. The V and J ends lost 5 bases and 8 bases, in that order; junction bases with no gene match: 10. In germline, CDR1 is MRHNA, CDR2 SNTAGT. The CDR3 DNA is TGTGCCAGCAGTATAGCGGGGGACCCGGGGTATGAGCAGTTCTTC. Translating it yields CASSIAGDPGYEQFF.

This chain uses TRBV10-3 with TRBJ1-2, with no clear D. CDR1 and CDR2 (germline): ENHRY, SYGVKD. The CDR3 consists of 13 residues. Trimming pared 7 bases from V and 7 bases from J, leaving 16 bases between. The CDR3: CAITGAEVGGYTF. The CDR3 DNA reads TGTGCCATCACAGGTGCGGAGGTTGGTGGCTACACCTTC.

The J gene is TRBJ1-2, the V gene TRBV13, with TRBD1 as a possible D gene (6 bases). V lost 5 bases, J lost 4 bases, and 14 bases lay in between. Germline V gene lookup returns CDR1 PRHDT and CDR2 FYEKMQ (reference sequence). The CDR3 has 14 residues. CDR3 in amino acids: CASSPGGQTYGYTF. The CDR3 bases are TGTGCCAGCAGCCCCGGGGGGCAGACCTATGGCTACACCTTC.

The chain uses TRBV11-2 and TRBJ2-5; a weak D match, TRBD2 (6 bases). Germline V lookup: CDR1 SGHAT, CDR2 FQNNGV. Trimming took 4 bases from V and 2 from J, leaving 8 bases between them. The CDR3 is 13 amino acids. The CDR3 is CASSWAGQETQYF. DNA of the CDR3: TGTGCCAGCAGCTGGGCGGGGCAAGAGACCCAGTACTTC. The full variable domain, in which reference TRBV11-2 and TRBJ2-5 provide the parts outside the CDR3, is EAGVAQSPRYKIIEKRQSVAFWCNPISGHATLYWYQQILGQGPKLLIQFQNNGVVDDSQLPKDRFSAERLKGVDSTLKIQPAKLEDSAVYLCASSWAGQETQYFGPGTRLLVL.

The chain links TRBV14 to TRBJ1-2; 9 bases align to TRBD1. The germline V gene has CDR1 SGHDN and CDR2 FVKESK. The CDR3 covers 15 residues. With 8 bases clipped from V and 5 bases from J, the junction kept 12 bases outside the gene matches. The CDR3 DNA follows: TGTGCCAGCGCACCGGGACAGGGTGTCGGTTATGGCTACACCTTC. It translates to CASAPGQGVGYGYTF. The full variable domain, with the rest looked up from reference TRBV14 and TRBJ1-2, is EAGVTQFPSHSVIEKGQTVTLRCDPISGHDNLYWYRRVMGKEIKFLLHFVKESKQDESGMPNNRFLAERTGGTYSTLKVQPAELEDSGVYFCASAPGQGVGYGYTFGSGTRLTVV.

V is TRBV7-3 and J is TRBJ1-1; TRBD1 might be the D (6 bases). V dropped 4 bases and J dropped 10 bases, with 16 bases sitting between them. Germline V CDR1 and CDR2: SGHTA, FQGTGA. This CDR3 comprises 13 residues. The CDR3 is CASSSDRTASAFF. The CDR3 DNA sequence: TGTGCCAGCAGCTCCGACAGGACGGCTTCAGCTTTCTTT.

V usage is TRBV7-8 and J usage is TRBJ1-5; tentative D call: TRBD1 (6 bases). The CDR3 spans 16 residues. Germline V gene lookup returns CDR1 SGHVS and CDR2 FQNEAQ. V was shortened by 4 bases and J by 5 bases, with 18 bases between the two germline ends. Here the CDR3 reads CASSSQGREFDQPQHF. CDR3 DNA sequence: TGTGCCAGCAGCTCCCAGGGGAGGGAGTTCGATCAGCCCCAGCATTTT. Full variable domain (missing parts from reference TRBV7-8 and TRBJ1-5): GAGVSQSPRYKVAKRGQDVALRCDPISGHVSLFWYQQALGQGPEFLTYFQNEAQLDKSGLPSDRFFAERPEGSVSTLKIQRTQQEDSAVYLCASSSQGREFDQPQHFGDGTRLSIL.

This sequence joins TRBV30 and TRBJ2-7; the match to TRBD2 covers 11 bases. This CDR3 contains 14 residues. Germline V gene data show CDR1 as GTSNPN and CDR2 as SVGIG (reference sequence). J gave up 6 bases and V 0 bases, and 4 bases lay outside the gene matches. CDR3 loop: CAWSVGLAGGEQYF. CDR3 nucleotides: TGTGCCTGGAGTGTAGGTCTAGCGGGGGGCGAGCAGTACTTC.

The chain has TRBV6-1 and TRBJ1-5; no definite D call. V lost 0 bases, J lost 3 bases, and 15 bases lay in between. Germline assignment: CDR1 MNHNS and CDR2 SASEGT. The CDR3 is 17 residues long. Written as DNA, the CDR3 is TGTGCCAGCAGTGAAGCCATTGGGCCTTCAGACAATCAGCCCCAGCATTTT. Encoded protein: CASSEAIGPSDNQPQHF.

The V gene is TRBV11-2, the J gene TRBJ1-4, with TRBD1 as a possible D gene (6 bases). This CDR3 has 15 amino acids. V gave up 5 bases and J gave up 1 base, with 11 bases separating them. Germline V gives CDR1 SGHAT, CDR2 FQNNGV. CDR3 coding DNA: TGTGCCAGCAGCGCCCGGGGACAAACTAATGAAAAACTGTTTTTT. The encoded protein is CASSARGQTNEKLFF.